This entry concerns a single T cell receptor beta chain. TCRdb keeps only in-frame clones here, not all; method: immunoSEQ multiplex PCR. The data show approximately 280,000 clones, with about nine tenths seen just once and under 2.5% held by the top ten. The J segment lost 6 bases and the V segment lost 6 bases, leaving 14 bases of the junction unmatched. Germline V gene lookup returns CDR1 WNHNN and CDR2 SYGVQD (reference sequence). The CDR3 extends over 17 amino acids. The data originate from a study of blood T cell repertoires in COVID-19. The sequencing input was PBMCs or T cells enriched from blood (not recorded which). The chain uses TRBV10-1 and TRBJ1-5, with TRBD1 identical over 10 bases. The source of this sequence is a woman aged 60-75 years who had recovered from COVID-19. In DNA, the CDR3 is TGCGCCAGCAGAGAAAAAAGACAGGGGGCGCGAAGTCAGCCCCAGCATTTT. Protein product: CASREKRQGARSQPQHF.